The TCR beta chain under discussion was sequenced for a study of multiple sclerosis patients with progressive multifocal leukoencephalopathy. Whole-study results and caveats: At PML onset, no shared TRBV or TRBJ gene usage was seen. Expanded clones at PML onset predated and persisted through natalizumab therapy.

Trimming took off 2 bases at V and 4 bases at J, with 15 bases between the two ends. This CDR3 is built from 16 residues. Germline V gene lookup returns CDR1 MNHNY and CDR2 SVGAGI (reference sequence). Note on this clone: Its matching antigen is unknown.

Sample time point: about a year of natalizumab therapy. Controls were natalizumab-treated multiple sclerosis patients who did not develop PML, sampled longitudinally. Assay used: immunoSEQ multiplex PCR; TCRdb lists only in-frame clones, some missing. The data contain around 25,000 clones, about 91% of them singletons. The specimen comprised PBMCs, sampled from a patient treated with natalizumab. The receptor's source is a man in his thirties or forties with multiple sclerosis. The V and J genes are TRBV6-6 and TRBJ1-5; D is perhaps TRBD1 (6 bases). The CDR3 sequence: CASSYPRGGTNQPQHF. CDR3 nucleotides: TGTGCCAGCAGTTACCCCCGGGGGGGGACAAATCAGCCCCAGCATTTT.